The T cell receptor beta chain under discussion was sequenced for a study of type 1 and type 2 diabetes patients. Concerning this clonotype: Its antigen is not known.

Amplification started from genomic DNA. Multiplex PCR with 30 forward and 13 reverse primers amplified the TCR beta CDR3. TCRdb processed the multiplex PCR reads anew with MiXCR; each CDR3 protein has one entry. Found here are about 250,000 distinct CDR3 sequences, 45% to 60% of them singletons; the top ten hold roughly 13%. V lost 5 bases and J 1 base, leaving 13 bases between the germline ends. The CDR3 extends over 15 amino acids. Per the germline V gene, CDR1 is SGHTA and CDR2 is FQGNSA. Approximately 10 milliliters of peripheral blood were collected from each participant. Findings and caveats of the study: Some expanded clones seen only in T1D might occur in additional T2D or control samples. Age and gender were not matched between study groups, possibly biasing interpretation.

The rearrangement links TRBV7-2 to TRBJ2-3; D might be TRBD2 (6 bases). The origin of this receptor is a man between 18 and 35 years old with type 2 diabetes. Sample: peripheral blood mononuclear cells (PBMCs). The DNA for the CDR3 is TGTGCCAGCAGCGCAAGCAGGGAGGGCACAGATACGCAGTATTTT. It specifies CASSASREGTDTQYF.